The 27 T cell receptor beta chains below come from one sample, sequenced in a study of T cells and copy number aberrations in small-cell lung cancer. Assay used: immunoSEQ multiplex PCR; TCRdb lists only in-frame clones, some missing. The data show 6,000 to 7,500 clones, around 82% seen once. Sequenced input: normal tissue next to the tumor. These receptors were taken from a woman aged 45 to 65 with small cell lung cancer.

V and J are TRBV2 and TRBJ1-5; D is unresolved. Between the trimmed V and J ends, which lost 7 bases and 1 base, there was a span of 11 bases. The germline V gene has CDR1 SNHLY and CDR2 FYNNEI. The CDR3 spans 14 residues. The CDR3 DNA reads TGTGCCAGCAAACCCGAATCAAGCAATCAGCCCCAGCATTTT. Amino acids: CASKPESSNQPQHF.

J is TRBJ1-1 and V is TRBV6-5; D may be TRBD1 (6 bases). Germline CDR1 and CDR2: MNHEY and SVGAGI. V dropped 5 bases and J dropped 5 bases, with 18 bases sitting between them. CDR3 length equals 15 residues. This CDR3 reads CASSQHGGRRTEAFF. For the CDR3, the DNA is TGTGCCAGCAGTCAACATGGGGGGCGACGGACTGAAGCTTTCTTT.

Here the CDR3 DNA reads TGTGCCTCAAAACCGCCGGGCCGCAATCAGCCCCAGCATTTT. Protein product: CASKPPGRNQPQHF. The V gene is TRBV6-6, the J gene TRBJ1-5, with D uncertain. The CDR3 has 14 residues. The germline gives CDR1 MNHNY, CDR2 SVGAGI (reference sequence). Trimming stripped 11 bases from V and 2 bases from J, with 16 bases between.

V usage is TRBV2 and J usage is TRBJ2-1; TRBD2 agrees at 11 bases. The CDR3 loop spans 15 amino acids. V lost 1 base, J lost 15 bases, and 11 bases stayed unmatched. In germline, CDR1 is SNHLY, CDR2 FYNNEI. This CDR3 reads CASSEVAGLAGGSFF. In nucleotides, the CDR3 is TGTGCCAGCAGTGAAGTCGCGGGTCTAGCGGGAGGTTCGTTCTTC.

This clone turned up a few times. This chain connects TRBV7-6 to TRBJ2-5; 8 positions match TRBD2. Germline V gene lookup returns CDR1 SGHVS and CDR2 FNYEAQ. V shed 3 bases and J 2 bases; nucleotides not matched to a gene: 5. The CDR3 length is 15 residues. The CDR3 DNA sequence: TGTGCCAGCAGCTTTATAGCGGGAACTCAAGAGACCCAGTACTTC. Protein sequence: CASSFIAGTQETQYF.

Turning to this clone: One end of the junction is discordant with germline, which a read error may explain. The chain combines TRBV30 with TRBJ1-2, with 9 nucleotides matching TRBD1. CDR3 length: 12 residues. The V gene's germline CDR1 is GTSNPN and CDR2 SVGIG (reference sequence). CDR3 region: CASTQGAYGYTF. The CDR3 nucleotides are TGTGCCTCGACACAGGGGGCCTATGGCTACACCTTT.

The CDR3 region has the DNA TGTGCCAGCTGCGCACGCTCTGGAAACACCATATATTTT. This translates into CASCARSGNTIYF. J is TRBJ1-3 and V is TRBV6-1; no definite D call. The CDR3 is made up of 13 amino acids. The V end lost 8 bases, the J end lost 0 bases, and 8 bases lay between the germline ends. Germline CDR1 and CDR2: MNHNS and SASEGT.

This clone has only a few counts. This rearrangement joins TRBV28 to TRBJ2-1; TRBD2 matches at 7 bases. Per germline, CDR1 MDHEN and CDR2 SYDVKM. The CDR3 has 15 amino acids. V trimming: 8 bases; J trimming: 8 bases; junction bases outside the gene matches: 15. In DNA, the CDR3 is TGTGCCAGCTTCGCCTCCCGCGGGAGAACGTATGAGCAGTTCTTC. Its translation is CASFASRGRTYEQFF.

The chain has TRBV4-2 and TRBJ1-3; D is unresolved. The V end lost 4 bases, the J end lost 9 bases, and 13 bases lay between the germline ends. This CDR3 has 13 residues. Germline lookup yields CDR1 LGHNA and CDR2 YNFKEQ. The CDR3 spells CASSPSPWGTIYF. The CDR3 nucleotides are TGTGCCAGCAGCCCTAGCCCATGGGGCACCATATATTTT.

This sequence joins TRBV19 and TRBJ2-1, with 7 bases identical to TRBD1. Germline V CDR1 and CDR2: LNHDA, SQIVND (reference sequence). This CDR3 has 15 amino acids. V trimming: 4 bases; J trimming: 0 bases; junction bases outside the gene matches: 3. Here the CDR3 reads CASSTRQGSYNEQFF. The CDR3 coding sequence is TGTGCCAGTAGTACCCGACAGGGCTCCTACAATGAGCAGTTCTTC.

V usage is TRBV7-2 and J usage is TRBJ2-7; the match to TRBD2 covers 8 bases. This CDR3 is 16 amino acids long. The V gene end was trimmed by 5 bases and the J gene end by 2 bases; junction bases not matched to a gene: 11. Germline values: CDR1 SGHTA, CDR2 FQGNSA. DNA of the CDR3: TGTGCCAGCAGCCCCATGTTGGTAGCGGGACCCTACGAGCAGTACTTC. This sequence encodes CASSPMLVAGPYEQYF.

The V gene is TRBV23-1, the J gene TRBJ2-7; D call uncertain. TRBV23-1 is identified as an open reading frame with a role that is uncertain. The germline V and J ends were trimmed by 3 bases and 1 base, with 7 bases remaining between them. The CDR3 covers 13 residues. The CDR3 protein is CASSHLKSYEQYF. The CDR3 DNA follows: TGCGCCAGCAGTCATTTGAAGTCCTACGAGCAGTACTTC.

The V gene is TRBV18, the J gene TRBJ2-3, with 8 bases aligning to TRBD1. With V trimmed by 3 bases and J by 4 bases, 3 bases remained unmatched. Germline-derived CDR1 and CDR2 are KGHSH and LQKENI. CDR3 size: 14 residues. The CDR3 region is CASSPDRDADTQYF. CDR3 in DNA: TGTGCCAGCTCACCGGACAGGGACGCAGATACGCAGTATTTT. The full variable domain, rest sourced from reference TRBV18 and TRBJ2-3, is NAGVMQNPRHLVRRRGQEARLRCSPMKGHSHVYWYRQLPEEGLKFMVYLQKENIIDESGMPKERFSAEFPKEGPSILRIQQVVRGDSAAYFCASSPDRDADTQYFGPGTRLTVL.

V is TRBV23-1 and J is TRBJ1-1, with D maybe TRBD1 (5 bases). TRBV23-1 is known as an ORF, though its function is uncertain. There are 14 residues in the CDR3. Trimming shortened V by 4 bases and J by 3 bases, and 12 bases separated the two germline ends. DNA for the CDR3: TGCGCCAGCAGTCCGCCCAGGGATTACACTGAAGCTTTCTTT. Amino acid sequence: CASSPPRDYTEAFF.

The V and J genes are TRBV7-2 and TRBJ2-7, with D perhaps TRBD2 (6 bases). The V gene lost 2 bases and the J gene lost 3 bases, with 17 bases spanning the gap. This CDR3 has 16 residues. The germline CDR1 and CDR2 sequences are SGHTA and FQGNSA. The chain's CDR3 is CASSLNRPGTGYEQYF. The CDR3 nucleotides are TGTGCCAGCAGCTTAAACCGTCCCGGGACTGGCTACGAGCAGTACTTC.

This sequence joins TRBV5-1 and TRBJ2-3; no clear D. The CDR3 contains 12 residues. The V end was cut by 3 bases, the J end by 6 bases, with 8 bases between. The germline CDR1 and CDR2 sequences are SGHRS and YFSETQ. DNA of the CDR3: TGCGCCAGCAGCTCGACTGCGGATACGCAGTATTTT. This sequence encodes CASSSTADTQYF.

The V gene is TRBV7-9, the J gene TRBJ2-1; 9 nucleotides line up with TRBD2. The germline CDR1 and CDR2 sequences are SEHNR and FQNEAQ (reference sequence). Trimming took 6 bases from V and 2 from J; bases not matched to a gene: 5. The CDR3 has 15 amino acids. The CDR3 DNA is TGTGCCAGCAGTCAAGGACTAGCGCCCTACAATGAGCAGTTCTTC. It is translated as CASSQGLAPYNEQFF.

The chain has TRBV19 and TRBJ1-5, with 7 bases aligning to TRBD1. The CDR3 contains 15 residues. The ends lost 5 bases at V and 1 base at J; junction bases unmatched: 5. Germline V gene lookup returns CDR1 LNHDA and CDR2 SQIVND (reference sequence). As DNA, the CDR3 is TGTGCCAGTAGTCCACAGGGGTCGAGCAATCAGCCCCAGCATTTT. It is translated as CASSPQGSSNQPQHF.

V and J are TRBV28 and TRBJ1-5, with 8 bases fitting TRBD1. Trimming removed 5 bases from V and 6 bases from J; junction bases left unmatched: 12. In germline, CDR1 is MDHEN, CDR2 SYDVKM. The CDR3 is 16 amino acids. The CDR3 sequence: CASSPRGQGLSQPQHF. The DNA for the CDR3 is TGTGCCAGCAGTCCGCGCGGACAGGGACTTTCTCAGCCCCAGCATTTT.

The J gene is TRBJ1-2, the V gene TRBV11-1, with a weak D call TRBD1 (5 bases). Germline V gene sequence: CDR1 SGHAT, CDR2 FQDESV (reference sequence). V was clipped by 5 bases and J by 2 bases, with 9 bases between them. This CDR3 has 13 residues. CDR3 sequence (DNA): TGTGCCAGCAGCCCTAGGGGAAACTATGGCTACACCTTC. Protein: CASSPRGNYGYTF.

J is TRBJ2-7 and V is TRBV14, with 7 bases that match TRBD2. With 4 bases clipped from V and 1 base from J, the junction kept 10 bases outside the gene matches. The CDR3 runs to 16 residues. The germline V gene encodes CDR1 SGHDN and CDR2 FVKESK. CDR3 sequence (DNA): TGTGCCAGCAGCCCCATTGGAGCGGGACTTTCCTACGAGCAGTACTTC. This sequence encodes CASSPIGAGLSYEQYF.

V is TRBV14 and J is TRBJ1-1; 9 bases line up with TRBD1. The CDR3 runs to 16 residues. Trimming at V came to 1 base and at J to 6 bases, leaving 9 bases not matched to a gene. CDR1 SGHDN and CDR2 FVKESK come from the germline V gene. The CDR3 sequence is CASSQVIWTGDAEAFF. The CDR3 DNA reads TGTGCCAGCAGCCAAGTCATCTGGACAGGGGACGCTGAAGCTTTCTTT.

The CDR3 coding sequence is TGCGCCAGCAGCTTGAGCGGGGCAAGCAAAGAGACCCAGTACTTC. Translated: CASSLSGASKETQYF. V and J are TRBV5-1 and TRBJ2-5; 7 nucleotides align to TRBD2. CDR1 is SGHRS, CDR2 YFSETQ, per germline. V trimming: 1 base; J trimming: 3 bases; junction bases outside the gene matches: 6. The CDR3 is 15 residues long.

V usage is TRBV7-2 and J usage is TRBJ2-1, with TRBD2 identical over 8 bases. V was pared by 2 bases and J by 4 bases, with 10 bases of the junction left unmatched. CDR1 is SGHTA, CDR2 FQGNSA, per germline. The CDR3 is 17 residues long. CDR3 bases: TGTGCCAGCAGCTTAAGGATCGCGGGAGGATCGTACAATGAGCAGTTCTTC. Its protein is CASSLRIAGGSYNEQFF.

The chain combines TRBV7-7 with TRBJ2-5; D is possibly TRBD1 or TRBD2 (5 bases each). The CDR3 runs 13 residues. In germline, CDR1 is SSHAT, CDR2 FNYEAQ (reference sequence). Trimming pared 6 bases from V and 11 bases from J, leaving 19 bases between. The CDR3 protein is CASSQREGTEQYF. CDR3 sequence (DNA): TGTGCCAGCAGTCAGAGAGAGGGGACGGAGCAGTACTTC.

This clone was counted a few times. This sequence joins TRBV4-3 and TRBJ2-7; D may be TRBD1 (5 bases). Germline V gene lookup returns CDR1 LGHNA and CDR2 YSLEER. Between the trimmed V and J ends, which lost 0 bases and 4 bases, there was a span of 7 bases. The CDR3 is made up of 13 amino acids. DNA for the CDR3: TGCGCCAGCAGCCAAGAACAGGCGTACGAGCAGTACTTC. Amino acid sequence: CASSQEQAYEQYF.

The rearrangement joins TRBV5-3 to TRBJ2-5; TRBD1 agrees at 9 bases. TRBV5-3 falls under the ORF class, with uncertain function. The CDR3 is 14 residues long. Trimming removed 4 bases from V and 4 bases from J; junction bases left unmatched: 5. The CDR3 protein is CARSRDRVRETQYF. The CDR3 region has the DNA TGTGCCAGAAGCCGGGACAGGGTACGAGAGACCCAGTACTTC.